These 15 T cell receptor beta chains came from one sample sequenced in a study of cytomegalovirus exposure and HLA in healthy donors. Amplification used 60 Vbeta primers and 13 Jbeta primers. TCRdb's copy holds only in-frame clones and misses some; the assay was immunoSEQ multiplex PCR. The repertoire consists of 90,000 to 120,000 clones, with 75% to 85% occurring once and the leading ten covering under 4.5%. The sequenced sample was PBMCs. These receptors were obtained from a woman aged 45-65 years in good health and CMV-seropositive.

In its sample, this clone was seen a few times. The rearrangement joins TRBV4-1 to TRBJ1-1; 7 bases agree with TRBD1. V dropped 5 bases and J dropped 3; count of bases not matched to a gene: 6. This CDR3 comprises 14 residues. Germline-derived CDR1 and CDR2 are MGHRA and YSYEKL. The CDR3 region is CASSKGQIDTEAFF. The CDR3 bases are TGCGCCAGCAGCAAGGGACAGATCGACACTGAAGCTTTCTTT.

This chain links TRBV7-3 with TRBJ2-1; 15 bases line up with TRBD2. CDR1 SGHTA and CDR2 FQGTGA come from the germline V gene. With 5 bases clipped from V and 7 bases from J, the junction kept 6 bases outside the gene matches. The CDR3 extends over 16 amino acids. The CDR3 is CASSPRGTSGGNEQFF. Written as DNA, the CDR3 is TGTGCCAGCAGCCCTAGGGGGACTAGCGGGGGGAATGAGCAGTTCTTC.

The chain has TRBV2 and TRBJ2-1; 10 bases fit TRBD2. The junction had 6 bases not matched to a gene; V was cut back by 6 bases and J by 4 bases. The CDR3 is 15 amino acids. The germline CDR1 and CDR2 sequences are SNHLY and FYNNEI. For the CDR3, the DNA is TGTGCCAGCAGATCCGGGACTAGCGTGTACAATGAGCAGTTCTTC. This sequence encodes CASRSGTSVYNEQFF. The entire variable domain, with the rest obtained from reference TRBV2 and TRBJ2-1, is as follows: EPEVTQTPSHQVTQMGQEVILRCVPISNHLYFYWYRQILGQKVEFLVSFYNNEISEKSEIFDDQFSVERPDGSNFTLKIRSTKLEDSAMYFCASRSGTSVYNEQFFGPGTRLTVL.

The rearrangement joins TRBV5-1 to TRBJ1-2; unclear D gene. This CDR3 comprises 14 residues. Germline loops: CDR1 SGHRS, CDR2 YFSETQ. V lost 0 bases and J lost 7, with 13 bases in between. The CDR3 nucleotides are TGCGCCAGCAGCTTGGCCGAAGAGGGCATTGGCTACACCTTC. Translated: CASSLAEEGIGYTF. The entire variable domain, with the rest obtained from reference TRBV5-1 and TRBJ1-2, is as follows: KAGVTQTPRYLIKTRGQQVTLSCSPISGHRSVSWYQQTPGQGLQFLFEYFSETQRNKGNFPGRFSGRQFSNSRSEMNVSTLELGDSALYLCASSLAEEGIGYTFGSGTRLTVV.

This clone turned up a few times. The CDR3 nucleotides read TGTGCCAGCAGTTTAGGGGGTACGCAGTATTTT. It specifies CASSLGGTQYF. V usage is TRBV6-5 and J usage is TRBJ2-3; weak D call: TRBD1 (6 bases). From germline, CDR1 is MNHEY and CDR2 SVGAGI. V was shortened by 4 bases and J by 8 bases, with 7 bases between the two germline ends. This CDR3 contains 11 residues.

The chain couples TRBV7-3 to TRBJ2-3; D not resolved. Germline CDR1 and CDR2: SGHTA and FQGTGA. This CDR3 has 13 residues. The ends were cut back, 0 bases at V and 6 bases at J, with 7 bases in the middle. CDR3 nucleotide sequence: TGTGCCAGCAGCTTAACCCGGGTGGATACGCAGTATTTT. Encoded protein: CASSLTRVDTQYF. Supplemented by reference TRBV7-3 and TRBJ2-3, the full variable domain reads GAGVSQTPSNKVTEKGKYVELRCDPISGHTALYWYRQSLGQGPEFLIYFQGTGAADDSGLPNDRFFAVRPEGSVSTLKIQRTERGDSAVYLCASSLTRVDTQYFGPGTRLTVL.

CDR3 DNA sequence: TGTGCCACCACCTCCGAGGGGGTCTCCTACAATGAGCAGTTCTTC. It is translated as CATTSEGVSYNEQFF. The chain employs TRBV28 and TRBJ2-1; maybe TRBD1 (6 bases). The CDR3 totals 15 residues. The V and J ends lost 10 bases and 0 bases respectively, with 16 bases between them. Germline-derived CDR1 and CDR2 are MDHEN and SYDVKM.

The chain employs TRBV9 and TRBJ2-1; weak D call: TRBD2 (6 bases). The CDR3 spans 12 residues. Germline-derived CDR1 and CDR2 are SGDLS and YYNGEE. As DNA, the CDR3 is TGTGCGTCGGGGCGGGGCGACGGTGAGCAGTTCTTC. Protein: CASGRGDGEQFF. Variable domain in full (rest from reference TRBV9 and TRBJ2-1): DSGVTQTPKHLITATGQRVTLRCSPRSGDLSVYWYQQSLDQGLQFLIQYYNGEERAKGNILERFSAQQFPDLHSELNLSSLELGDSALYFCASGRGDGEQFFGPGTRLTVL.

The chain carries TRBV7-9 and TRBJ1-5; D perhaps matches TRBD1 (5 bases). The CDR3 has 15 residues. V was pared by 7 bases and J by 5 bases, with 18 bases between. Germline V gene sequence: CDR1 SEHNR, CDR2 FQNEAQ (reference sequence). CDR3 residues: CASTQGNGDDQPQHF. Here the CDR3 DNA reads TGTGCCAGCACCCAGGGCAACGGTGATGATCAGCCCCAGCATTTT.

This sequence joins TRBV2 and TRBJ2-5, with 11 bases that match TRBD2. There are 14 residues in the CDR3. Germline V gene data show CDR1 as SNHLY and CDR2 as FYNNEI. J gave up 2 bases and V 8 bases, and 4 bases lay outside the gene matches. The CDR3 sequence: CASGLAGLQETQYF. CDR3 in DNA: TGTGCCAGCGGACTAGCGGGCCTTCAAGAGACCCAGTACTTC.

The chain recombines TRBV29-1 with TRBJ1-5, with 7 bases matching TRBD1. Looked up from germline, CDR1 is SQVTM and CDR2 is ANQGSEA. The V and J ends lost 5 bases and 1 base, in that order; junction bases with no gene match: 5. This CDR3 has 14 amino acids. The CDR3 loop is CSVLTTGSNQPQHF. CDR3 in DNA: TGCAGCGTTCTCACGACAGGGAGCAATCAGCCCCAGCATTTT.

Written as DNA, the CDR3 is TGTGCCAGCAGGAAGTCTCTAGGAGGCCAAGAGACCCAGTACTTC. Its protein is CASRKSLGGQETQYF. This chain links TRBV27 with TRBJ2-5, with TRBD2 as a possible D gene (5 bases). V was trimmed by 6 bases and J by 1 base, leaving 15 bases between them. This CDR3 comprises 15 residues. Looked up from germline, CDR1 is MNHEY and CDR2 is SMNVEV (reference sequence).

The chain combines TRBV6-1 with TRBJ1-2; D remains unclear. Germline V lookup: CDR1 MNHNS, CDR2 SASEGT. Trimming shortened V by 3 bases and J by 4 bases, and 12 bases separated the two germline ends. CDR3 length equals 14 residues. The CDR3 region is CASSEWEGPYGYTF. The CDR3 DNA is TGTGCCAGCAGTGAGTGGGAGGGTCCCTATGGCTACACCTTC.

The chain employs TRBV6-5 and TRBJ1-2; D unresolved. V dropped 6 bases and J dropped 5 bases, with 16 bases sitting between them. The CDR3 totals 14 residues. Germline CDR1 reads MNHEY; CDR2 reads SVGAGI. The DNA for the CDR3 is TGTGCCAGCAGCCCCGGGGTTGAAAGATATGGCTACACCTTC. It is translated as CASSPGVERYGYTF.

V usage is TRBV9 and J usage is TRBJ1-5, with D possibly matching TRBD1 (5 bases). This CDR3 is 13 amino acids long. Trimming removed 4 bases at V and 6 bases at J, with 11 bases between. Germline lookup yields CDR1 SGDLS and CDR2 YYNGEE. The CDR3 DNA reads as TGTGCCAGCAGCCGGGGGGAGCGTCAGCCCCAGCATTTT. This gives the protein CASSRGERQPQHF.